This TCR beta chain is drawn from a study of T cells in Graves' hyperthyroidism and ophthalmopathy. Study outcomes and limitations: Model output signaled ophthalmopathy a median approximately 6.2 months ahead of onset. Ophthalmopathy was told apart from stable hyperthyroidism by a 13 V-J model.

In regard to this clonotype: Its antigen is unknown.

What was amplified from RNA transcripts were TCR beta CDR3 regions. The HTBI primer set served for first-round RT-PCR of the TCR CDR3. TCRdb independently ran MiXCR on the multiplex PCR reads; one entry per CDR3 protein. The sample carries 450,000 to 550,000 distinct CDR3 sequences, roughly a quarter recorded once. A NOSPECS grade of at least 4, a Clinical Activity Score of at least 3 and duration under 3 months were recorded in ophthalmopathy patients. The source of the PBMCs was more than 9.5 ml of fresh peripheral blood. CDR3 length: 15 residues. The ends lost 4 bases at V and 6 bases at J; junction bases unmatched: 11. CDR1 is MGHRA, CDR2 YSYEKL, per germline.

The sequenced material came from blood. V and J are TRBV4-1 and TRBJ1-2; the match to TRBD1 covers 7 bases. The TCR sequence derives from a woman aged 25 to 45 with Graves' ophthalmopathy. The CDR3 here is CASSRVTRGADGYTF. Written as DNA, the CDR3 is TGCGCCAGCAGCCGGGTAACCAGGGGGGCCGATGGCTACACCTTC.